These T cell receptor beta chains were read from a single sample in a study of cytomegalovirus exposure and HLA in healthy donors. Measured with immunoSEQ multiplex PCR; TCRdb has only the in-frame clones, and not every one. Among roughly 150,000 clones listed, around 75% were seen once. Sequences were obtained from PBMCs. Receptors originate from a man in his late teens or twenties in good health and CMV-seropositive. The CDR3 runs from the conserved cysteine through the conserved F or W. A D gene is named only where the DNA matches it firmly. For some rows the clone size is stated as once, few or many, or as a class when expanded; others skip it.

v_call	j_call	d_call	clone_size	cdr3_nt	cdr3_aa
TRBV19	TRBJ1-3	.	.	TGTGCCAGTACCCTCAGGGGTTTATATGGAAACACCATATATTTT	CASTLRGLYGNTIYF
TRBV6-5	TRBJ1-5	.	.	TGTGCCAGCAGGTACATCGGCAATCAGCCCCAGCATTTT	CASRYIGNQPQHF
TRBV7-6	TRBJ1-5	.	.	TGTGCCAGCAGCTTAGTGTCCGGGTCGGATCAGCCCCAGCATTTT	CASSLVSGSDQPQHF
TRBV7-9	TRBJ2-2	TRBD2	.	TGTGCCAGCAGCCATCCGGGACTAGCGGGAGGGCCCGGGGAGCTGTTTTTT	CASSHPGLAGGPGELFF
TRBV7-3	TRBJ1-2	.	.	TGTGCCAGCAGGGAACCGGGACATTCCGATGGCTACACCTTC	CASREPGHSDGYTF
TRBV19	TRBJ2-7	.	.	TGTGCCAGTAGTATAAGCCTGGTTGAGTTCGAATACGAGCAGTACTTC	CASSISLVEFEYEQYF
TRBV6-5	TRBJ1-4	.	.	TGTGCCAGCAGTAGGCGGCGAAGAGAAAAACTGTTTTTT	CASSRRRREKLFF
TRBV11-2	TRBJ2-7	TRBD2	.	TGTGCCAGCAGTCCCGGACTAGCTCCTGAGCAGTACTTC	CASSPGLAPEQYF
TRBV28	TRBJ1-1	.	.	TGTGCCAGCAGTTCCCCCCAGGGGTTTTTAATGAACACTGAAGCTTTCTTT	CASSSPQGFLMNTEAFF
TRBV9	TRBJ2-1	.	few	TGTGCCAGCAGCGCGGACAGCGGTATTTACAATGAGCAGTTCTTC	CASSADSGIYNEQFF
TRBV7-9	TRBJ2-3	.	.	TGTGCCAGCAGCCCCTCAGGGCAGGGTGTAGATACGCAGTATTTT	CASSPSGQGVDTQYF
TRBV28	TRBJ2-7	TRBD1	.	TGTGCCAGCAGAATCCGGGACAGGGGGTTCTCCTACGAGCAGTACTTC	CASRIRDRGFSYEQYF
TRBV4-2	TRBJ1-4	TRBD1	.	TGTGCCAGCAGCCCCTTTTCCGGGACAGGGAGGGAAAAACTGTTTTTT	CASSPFSGTGREKLFF
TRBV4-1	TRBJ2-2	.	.	TGCGCCAGCAGCAAAGGGGCAGCGAACACCGGGGAGCTGTTTTTT	CASSKGAANTGELFF
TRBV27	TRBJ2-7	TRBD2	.	TGTGCCAGCAGTCCTCGTATAGTGCTACTAGCGGGAGTCCCTATCTTC	CASSPRIVLLAGVPIF
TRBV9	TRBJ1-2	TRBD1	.	TGTGCCAGCAGCCCCAACTCGGACAGGACCCTCTATGGCTACACCTTC	CASSPNSDRTLYGYTF
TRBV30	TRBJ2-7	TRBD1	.	TGTGCCTCCAGGCCGACAGGGGGCTACGAGCAGTACTTC	CASRPTGGYEQYF
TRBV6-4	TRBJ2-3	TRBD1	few	TGTGCCAGCAGTGACTCCCGGACAGGGGGCGCAGATACGCAGTATTTT	CASSDSRTGGADTQYF
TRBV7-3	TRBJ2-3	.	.	TGTGCCAGCAGCTTTACGGAGACAGATACGCAGTATTTT	CASSFTETDTQYF
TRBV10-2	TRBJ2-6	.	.	TGCGCCAGCAGTGTTACTACTGGGGCCAACGTCCTGACTTTC	CASSVTTGANVLTF
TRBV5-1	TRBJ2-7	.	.	TGCGCCAGCAGCATGGGGGGCGCCTACGAGCAGTACTTC	CASSMGGAYEQYF
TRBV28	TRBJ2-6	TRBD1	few	TGTGCCAGCAGCACCTGGGACAGGGGTACGGGTGGGGCCAACGTCCTGACTTTC	CASSTWDRGTGGANVLTF
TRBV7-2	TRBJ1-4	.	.	TGTGCCAGCAGCTTAGCGAGGGGAGGTGAAAAACTGTTTTTT	CASSLARGGEKLFF
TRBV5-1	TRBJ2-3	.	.	TGCGCCAGCAGCTTAGGTGGGCAAACTAGCACAGATACGCAGTATTTT	CASSLGGQTSTDTQYF
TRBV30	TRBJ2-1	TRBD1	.	TGTGCCTGGAGTATATACAGGGGGCGAATGAGCAATGAGCAGTTCTTC	CAWSIYRGRMSNEQFF
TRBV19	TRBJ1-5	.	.	TGTGCCAGTAGTATATTGGCCCAGGCAGCCTCCAATCAGCCCCAGCATTTT	CASSILAQAASNQPQHF
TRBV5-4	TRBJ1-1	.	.	TGTGCCAGCCAGCTTGATATGCAGGGTGGGGATGAAGCTTTCTTT	CASQLDMQGGDEAFF
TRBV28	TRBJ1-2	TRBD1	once	TGTGCCAGCACTGGACAGGGTCACTATGGCTACACCTTC	CASTGQGHYGYTF
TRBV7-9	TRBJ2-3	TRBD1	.	TGTGCCAGCAGCCCGGGGACAGCTAACACAGATACGCAGTATTTT	CASSPGTANTDTQYF
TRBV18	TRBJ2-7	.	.	TGTGCCAGCTCACAGGGGGTTCAGACCTACGAGCAGTACTTC	CASSQGVQTYEQYF
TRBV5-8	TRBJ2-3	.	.	TGTGCCAGCAGCCGCGGGACAGCCACAGATACGCAGTATTTT	CASSRGTATDTQYF
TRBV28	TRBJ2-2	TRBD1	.	TGTGCCAGCAGTCCCCGACTTTTGATTTCCCTCCGGGACAGGGGTACCGGGGAGCTGTTTTTT	CASSPRLLISLRDRGTGELFF
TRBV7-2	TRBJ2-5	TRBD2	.	TGTGCCAGCAGCTTGCGACTAGCGGGAGTGGGGGAGACCCAGTACTTC	CASSLRLAGVGETQYF
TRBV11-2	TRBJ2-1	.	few	TGTGCCAGCAGCCCCCCCCGGCGAGGGGGTGAGCAGTTCTTC	CASSPPRRGGEQFF
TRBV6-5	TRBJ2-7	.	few	TGTGCCAGCAGTTGGGGGGACAGCTCCTACGAGCAGTACTTC	CASSWGDSSYEQYF
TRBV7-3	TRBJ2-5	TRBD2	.	TGTGCCAGCAGCCACGGGGGACTAGCGGGATTCGGAGAGACCCAGTACTTC	CASSHGGLAGFGETQYF
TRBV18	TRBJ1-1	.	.	TGTGCCAGCTCCCCTAGGATTGATAACACTGAAGCTTTCTTT	CASSPRIDNTEAFF
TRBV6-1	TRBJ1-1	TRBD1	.	TGTGCCAGCAGCACAGGGGGCACTGAAGCTTTCTTT	CASSTGGTEAFF
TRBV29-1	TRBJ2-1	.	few	TGCAGCGTTGGTAGGGTACAGGGACACAATGAGCAGTTCTTC	CSVGRVQGHNEQFF
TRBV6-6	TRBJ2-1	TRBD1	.	TGTGCCAGCAGTTCGACAGGGAATTTTAACAATGAGCAGTTCTTC	CASSSTGNFNNEQFF
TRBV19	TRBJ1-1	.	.	TGTGCCAGTAGTATAGACAGATTGAACACTGAAGCTTTCTTT	CASSIDRLNTEAFF
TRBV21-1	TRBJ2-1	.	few	TGTGCCAGCAGCATCAAGGCTGGGACAGGGACGAAAAACAATGAGCAGTTCTTC	CASSIKAGTGTKNNEQFF
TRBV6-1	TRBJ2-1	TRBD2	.	TGTGCCAGCAGTGTACTAGCGGGAGACTACAATGAGCAGTTCTTC	CASSVLAGDYNEQFF
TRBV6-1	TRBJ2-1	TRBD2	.	TGTGCCAGCAGGTGGACTAGCGGGGGCCCCAATGAGCAGTTCTTC	CASRWTSGGPNEQFF